These 24 T cell receptor beta chains originate from one sample sequenced in a study of shared clonotypes between healthy human individuals. Repertoires were generated with immunoSEQ multiplex PCR, while TCRdb's copy carries only in-frame clones and drops some. The table records roughly 2.5 million clones, approximately 90% of them present only once. Input material: naive CD4+ T cells sorted from blood. Sample subset: CD45RA+ positively selected. Receptor source: a man aged 18 to 35 in good health.

CDR3 in DNA: TGTGCCAGCAGTCCCCGGCAGCTATCCTACAATGAGCAGTTCTTC. Protein sequence: CASSPRQLSYNEQFF. This chain uses TRBV27 with TRBJ2-1; D is ambiguous. The CDR3 consists of 15 residues. V was pared by 5 bases and J by 1 base, with 12 bases between. In germline, CDR1 is MNHEY, CDR2 SMNVEV (reference sequence).

As regards this clone: In the same sample, other DNA sequences code for this CDR3. Here the CDR3 DNA reads TGTGCCAGCAGTGTTAGCGGGGAGCTGTTTTTT. Translating it yields CASSVSGELFF. The rearrangement uses TRBV2 and TRBJ2-2; D is unresolved. Germline CDR1 SNHLY, CDR2 FYNNEI. V was pared by 4 bases and J by 7 bases, with 4 bases between. This CDR3 spans 11 amino acids.

The rearrangement links TRBV7-2 to TRBJ1-2; a weak D match, TRBD1 (5 bases). V dropped 1 base and J dropped 6 bases, with 15 bases sitting between them. The V gene's germline CDR1 is SGHTA and CDR2 FQGNSA. There are 15 residues in the CDR3. The CDR3 DNA is TGTGCCAGCAGCTTAGATAGTGCAGGGCCCGATGGCTACACCTTC. Its protein product is CASSLDSAGPDGYTF.

The CDR3 bases are TGTGCCAGCAGCACCCTAGACAGATACAATGAGCAGTTCTTC. Protein: CASSTLDRYNEQFF. The J gene is TRBJ2-1, the V gene TRBV9, with D possibly TRBD1 on 5 matching bases. Per the germline V gene, CDR1 is SGDLS and CDR2 is YYNGEE. The CDR3 extends over 14 amino acids. Deletions cut 4 bases from V and 4 bases from J, with 12 bases between.

The rearrangement uses TRBV5-4 and TRBJ1-1, with D possibly TRBD1 on 6 matching bases. CDR3 size: 13 residues. The germline V and J ends were trimmed by 5 bases and 4 bases, with 12 bases remaining between them. The germline V gene has CDR1 SGHNT and CDR2 YYREEE (reference sequence). This chain's CDR3 is CASSWGQVTEAFF. The DNA of the CDR3 is TGTGCCAGCAGTTGGGGGCAGGTCACTGAAGCTTTCTTT.

The chain uses TRBV25-1 and TRBJ2-3; 8 nucleotides agree with TRBD1. This CDR3 is built from 14 residues. Unmatched junction bases numbered 5, after V lost 6 bases and J lost 3 bases. Germline assignment: CDR1 MGHDK and CDR2 SYGVNS. CDR3 amino acids: CASRPGGKTDTQYF. The DNA of the CDR3 is TGTGCCAGCAGACCAGGGGGCAAGACAGATACGCAGTATTTT.

This chain joins TRBV6-6 and TRBJ2-1; no clear D gene. The CDR3 extends over 15 amino acids. The V and J ends lost 2 bases and 0 bases respectively, with 8 bases between them. CDR1 MNHNY and CDR2 SVGAGI come from the germline V gene (reference sequence). DNA for the CDR3: TGTGCCAGCAGTTACGGGCACCTCTCCTACAATGAGCAGTTCTTC. Residues: CASSYGHLSYNEQFF.

This clone occurred a few times. This sequence joins TRBV2 and TRBJ1-1; maybe TRBD1 (5 bases). Germline V CDR1 and CDR2: SNHLY, FYNNEI. V dropped 6 bases and J dropped 0 bases, with 11 bases sitting between them. The CDR3 runs 14 residues. The CDR3 nucleotides read TGTGCCAGCAGGGCGGACATCTTGAACACTGAAGCTTTCTTT. Its protein is CASRADILNTEAFF.

This chain connects TRBV7-2 to TRBJ2-2, with D possibly being TRBD1 (8 bases). The V gene's germline CDR1 is SGHTA and CDR2 FQGNSA. V dropped 6 bases and J dropped 7 bases, with 18 bases sitting between them. This CDR3 has 15 amino acids. The CDR3 sequence is CASRGTGGVNGELFF. DNA of the CDR3: TGTGCCAGCAGAGGAACAGGGGGGGTTAACGGGGAGCTGTTTTTT.

The V call is TRBV11-3, the J call TRBJ2-4; D gene uncertain. Germline-derived CDR1 and CDR2 are SGHNT and YENEEA. The V end lost 7 bases, the J end lost 7 bases, and 14 bases lay between the germline ends. There are 13 residues in the CDR3. The CDR3 coding sequence is TGTGCCAGCACCAATATCAGACGGAACATTCAGTACTTC. Encoded protein: CASTNIRRNIQYF.

With regard to this clone: Other DNA variants within this sample encode the same CDR3. The V gene is TRBV5-8, the J gene TRBJ2-7, with TRBD1 matching 10 bases. The CDR3 is 14 amino acids. With V trimmed by 3 bases and J by 2 bases, 2 bases remained unmatched. Germline CDR1 reads SGHTS; CDR2 reads YDEGEE. The CDR3 region is CASSSGQGTYEQYF. CDR3 in DNA: TGTGCCAGCAGCTCGGGACAGGGGACCTACGAGCAGTACTTC.

On this clone: Other DNA sequences of this sample code for an identical CDR3. The rearrangement joins TRBV25-1 to TRBJ2-3; D gene uncertain. This CDR3 is 14 amino acids long. Germline V gene data show CDR1 as MGHDK and CDR2 as SYGVNS. V lost 4 bases and J 3 bases, leaving 11 bases between the germline ends. Written as DNA, the CDR3 is TGTGCCAGCAGTGGACCTCTTTCAACAGATACGCAGTATTTT. Translating it yields CASSGPLSTDTQYF.

This chain links TRBV11-2 with TRBJ2-3, with 12 bases identical to TRBD2. Germline loops: CDR1 SGHAT, CDR2 FQNNGV. V lost 4 bases, J lost 0 bases, and 11 bases stayed unmatched. The CDR3 spans 19 residues. CDR3 nucleotide sequence: TGTGCCAGCAGCTCATACTTACTAGCGGGAGGAACTAGCACAGATACGCAGTATTTT. Translation: CASSSYLLAGGTSTDTQYF.

This chain joins TRBV11-2 and TRBJ1-3, with no clear D. This CDR3 region has 17 residues. Germline V gene sequence: CDR1 SGHAT, CDR2 FQNNGV. V lost 3 bases and J 0 bases, leaving 15 bases between the germline ends. In nucleotides, the CDR3 is TGTGCCAGCAGCTTGGACCGCGCGGGCCTCTCTGGAAACACCATATATTTT. Its translation: CASSLDRAGLSGNTIYF.

The chain uses TRBV6-1 and TRBJ2-2; 12 bases agree with TRBD1. Germline V gene data show CDR1 as MNHNS and CDR2 as SASEGT. CDR3 size: 15 residues. V gave up 5 bases and J gave up 8 bases; unmatched junction bases: 6. CDR3 in DNA: TGTGCCAGCAGTCTGGGACAGGGGGCCAGTGGGGAGCTGTTTTTT. Translating it yields CASSLGQGASGELFF.

The DNA of the CDR3 is TGCGCCAGCAGCTTGGTGGCTAGCGGGACAACTGGGGCCAACGTCCTGACTTTC. Protein sequence: CASSLVASGTTGANVLTF. This chain connects TRBV5-1 to TRBJ2-6; 9 bases line up with TRBD2. CDR3 length: 18 amino acids. The ends lost 0 bases at V and 2 bases at J; junction bases unmatched: 6. Germline CDR1 reads SGHRS; CDR2 reads YFSETQ. Together with reference TRBV5-1 and TRBJ2-6, the CDR3 gives the full variable domain: KAGVTQTPRYLIKTRGQQVTLSCSPISGHRSVSWYQQTPGQGLQFLFEYFSETQRNKGNFPGRFSGRQFSNSRSEMNVSTLELGDSALYLCASSLVASGTTGANVLTFGAGSRLTVL.

Concerning this clone: At one of its ends the junction is not consistent with the germline gene, which may arise from a read error. CDR3 in DNA: TGTGCCATCAGTGAATCGGGGGCGGATGAAAAACTGTTTTTT. Its protein product is CAISESGADEKLFF. The rearrangement links TRBV6-5 to TRBJ1-4; D might be TRBD1 (6 bases). Germline V CDR1 and CDR2: MNHEY, SVGAGI. This CDR3 spans 14 amino acids.

As to this clone: Other DNA sequences from this sample encode an identical CDR3 as well. This sequence joins TRBV11-2 and TRBJ1-5; D remains ambiguous. Trimming removed 1 base at V and 1 base at J, with 5 bases between. This CDR3 is 14 amino acids long. Germline-derived CDR1 and CDR2 are SGHAT and FQNNGV. The CDR3 DNA reads as TGTGCCAGCAGCTTAGGGGGAAGCAATCAGCCCCAGCATTTT. Its protein product is CASSLGGSNQPQHF.

The rearrangement uses TRBV2 and TRBJ2-5; D is perhaps TRBD2 (5 bases). The V end lost 0 bases, the J end lost 5 bases, and 13 bases lay between the germline ends. Looked up from germline, CDR1 is SNHLY and CDR2 is FYNNEI. The CDR3 loop spans 15 amino acids. The CDR3 nucleotides are TGTGCCAGCAGTGAAGCGCTAGGGCGAGGGGAGACCCAGTACTTC. Protein product: CASSEALGRGETQYF.

The gene calls are TRBV5-5 and TRBJ2-3; D gene uncertain. The CDR3 totals 16 residues. V lost 0 bases to trimming and J lost 5 bases, with 16 bases between them. Germline lookup yields CDR1 SGHKS and CDR2 YYEKEE (reference sequence). CDR3: CASSLGGSRPGDTQYF. CDR3 DNA sequence: TGTGCCAGCAGCTTGGGTGGTAGCCGGCCCGGAGATACGCAGTATTTT.

This clone has a single count. The chain is built from TRBV5-1 and TRBJ2-1, with 10 bases matching TRBD1. V lost 3 bases and J lost 4; bases outside the gene matches: 7. Per the germline V gene, CDR1 is SGHRS and CDR2 is YFSETQ. This CDR3 comprises 16 residues. The chain's CDR3 is CASSSSGTGVYNEQFF. CDR3 coding DNA: TGCGCCAGCAGCTCTTCCGGGACAGGGGTTTACAATGAGCAGTTCTTC.

This rearrangement joins TRBV5-4 to TRBJ2-3, with 11 bases identical to TRBD2. The CDR3 length is 16 residues. The J segment lost 0 bases and the V segment lost 5 bases, leaving 5 bases of the junction unmatched. In germline, CDR1 is SGHNT, CDR2 YYREEE (reference sequence). The CDR3 DNA follows: TGTGCCAGCAGAAATAGCGGGAGGGCTAGCACAGATACGCAGTATTTT. Its translation: CASRNSGRASTDTQYF. Supplemented by reference TRBV5-4 and TRBJ2-3, the full variable domain reads ETGVTQSPTHLIKTRGQQVTLRCSSQSGHNTVSWYQQALGQGPQFIFQYYREEENGRGNFPPRFSGLQFPNYSSELNVNALELDDSALYLCASRNSGRASTDTQYFGPGTRLTVL.

About this clone itself: The sample holds other DNA sequences that translate to the same CDR3. This chain joins TRBV6-5 and TRBJ1-2; 7 nucleotides line up with TRBD1. Germline CDR1 MNHEY, CDR2 SVGAGI. The junction had 3 bases not matched to a gene; V was cut back by 4 bases and J by 4 bases. The CDR3 consists of 13 residues. The CDR3 DNA reads TGTGCCAGCAGTTCGACAGGGTTCTATGGCTACACCTTC. Encoded protein: CASSSTGFYGYTF.

The rearrangement uses TRBV25-1 and TRBJ1-6; a possible D gene is TRBD1 (5 bases). Germline-derived CDR1 and CDR2 are MGHDK and SYGVNS. The V end lost 6 bases, the J end lost 9 bases, and 12 bases lay between the germline ends. The CDR3 covers 13 residues. CDR3 sequence (DNA): TGTGCCAGCAGCGAGGTGGGGCTTTCACCCCTCCACTTT. This encodes CASSEVGLSPLHF.